The 18 T cell receptor beta chains presented below share a single source sample, sequenced in a study of OX40 agonist ivuxolimab in advanced cancers. TCRdb's table, derived via immunoSEQ multiplex PCR, lists solely in-frame clones and lacks some. This repertoire shows 65,000 to 80,000 clones, 84% found once; its top ten account for 0.45% to 0.65%. Sequenced here: CD4+ or CD8+ T cells sorted from blood, sampled in a trial of the OX40 agonist ivuxolimab. The receptors were sampled from an adult with an advanced solid tumor such as melanoma, head and neck, liver or kidney cancer.

This chain links TRBV7-2 with TRBJ2-3, with D possibly being TRBD1 (5 bases). The length of the CDR3 is 14 residues. V shed 1 base and J shed 3 bases, with 8 bases lying between them. The V gene's germline CDR1 is SGHTA and CDR2 FQGNSA. CDR3 coding DNA: TGTGCCAGCAGCTTAGATAGGGGAACAGATACGCAGTATTTT. Translating gives CASSLDRGTDTQYF.

The chain recombines TRBV2 with TRBJ2-3; 12 nucleotides align to TRBD1. This CDR3 comprises 15 residues. The V and J ends lost 7 bases and 8 bases, in that order; junction bases with no gene match: 10. The V gene's germline CDR1 is SNHLY and CDR2 FYNNEI. The CDR3 sequence: CASIGDRGRFGTQYF. The DNA for the CDR3 is TGTGCCAGCATCGGGGACAGGGGGCGTTTTGGTACGCAGTATTTT.

V is TRBV6-5 and J is TRBJ1-2, with TRBD1 as a possible D gene (5 bases). This CDR3 spans 13 amino acids. Germline V gives CDR1 MNHEY, CDR2 SVGAGI. Trimming took off 2 bases at V and 4 bases at J, with 8 bases between the two ends. CDR3 region: CASSYRDGYGYTF. The CDR3 nucleotides are TGTGCCAGCAGTTACAGGGACGGCTATGGCTACACCTTC.

This sequence joins TRBV6-6 and TRBJ2-7; 12 bases agree with TRBD2. The CDR3 totals 13 residues. CDR1 is MNHNY, CDR2 SVGAGI, per germline (reference sequence). V lost 8 bases and J lost 3; bases outside the gene matches: 2. This chain's CDR3 is CASRLAGDYEQYF. The CDR3, as DNA: TGTGCCAGCCGACTAGCGGGAGACTACGAGCAGTACTTC.

This chain connects TRBV28 to TRBJ1-2; D is ambiguous. Per the germline V gene, CDR1 is MDHEN and CDR2 is SYDVKM. With 5 bases removed from V and 6 bases from J, the gap between germline ends came to 10 bases. The CDR3 sequence is 12 residues long. CDR3 loop: CASSPRTDGYTF. In DNA, the CDR3 is TGTGCCAGCAGTCCTCGGACCGATGGCTACACCTTC.

The chain combines TRBV9 with TRBJ1-2, with D unclear. The CDR3 runs 19 residues. The V end was cut by 0 bases, the J end by 3 bases, with 24 bases between. Germline lookup yields CDR1 SGDLS and CDR2 YYNGEE. The CDR3 nucleotides read TGTGCCAGCAGCGTAGGTCAGACCTCAGGAGTTGTCGGGGACTATGGCTACACCTTC. Amino acids: CASSVGQTSGVVGDYGYTF.

This sequence joins TRBV5-6 and TRBJ2-7; maybe TRBD2 (5 bases). The V and J ends lost 0 bases and 2 bases respectively, with 6 bases between them. The CDR3 is 13 residues long. From germline, CDR1 is SGHDT and CDR2 YYEEEE. The CDR3 here is CASSLAGTYEQYF. In DNA form, the CDR3 reads TGTGCCAGCAGCTTGGCGGGGACCTACGAGCAGTACTTC.

The sample holds one count of this clone. The chain combines TRBV10-3 with TRBJ2-3; perhaps D is TRBD1 or TRBD2 (5 bases each). V lost 4 bases and J lost 5, with 13 bases in between. The CDR3 covers 14 residues. Germline loops: CDR1 ENHRY, CDR2 SYGVKD. CDR3 bases: TGTGCCATCAGTGGAAGGGGAGAGGGAGATACGCAGTATTTT. Translating it yields CAISGRGEGDTQYF.

The chain combines TRBV13 with TRBJ2-5; a possible D gene is TRBD2 (6 bases). The CDR3 spans 15 residues. V was clipped by 3 bases and J by 5 bases, with 16 bases between them. Germline lookup yields CDR1 PRHDT and CDR2 FYEKMQ (reference sequence). The CDR3 is CASSFQGRAGETQYF. CDR3 sequence (DNA): TGTGCCAGCAGCTTCCAGGGACGGGCGGGGGAGACCCAGTACTTC.

The V and J genes are TRBV6-5 and TRBJ2-5; 8 positions agree with TRBD2. The CDR3 spans 14 residues. Per the germline V gene, CDR1 is MNHEY and CDR2 is SVGAGI. V lost 5 bases, J lost 5 bases, and 7 bases stayed unmatched. The CDR3 loop reads CASSRTSGRETQYF. The CDR3, as DNA: TGTGCCAGCAGTCGAACTAGCGGAAGGGAGACCCAGTACTTC.

The rearrangement joins TRBV15 to TRBJ2-4, with a weak D call TRBD1 (5 bases). V lost 3 bases, J lost 2 bases, and 17 bases lay in between. The length of the CDR3 is 17 residues. CDR1 and CDR2 (germline): LNHNV, YYDKDF (reference sequence). The CDR3 reads CATSSRTKTGSKNIQYF. The CDR3 DNA reads as TGTGCCACCAGCAGCCGTACAAAAACAGGTTCCAAAAACATTCAGTACTTC. Based on the CDR3 plus reference TRBV15 and TRBJ2-4, the full variable domain is DAMVIQNPRYQVTQFGKPVTLSCSQTLNHNVMYWYQQKSSQAPKLLFHYYDKDFNNEADTPDNFQSRRPNTSFCFLDIRSPGLGDTAMYLCATSSRTKTGSKNIQYFGAGTRLSVL.

The chain carries TRBV11-2 and TRBJ1-1; a weak D match, TRBD1 (6 bases). V lost 2 bases and J lost 1, with 8 bases in between. Germline V lookup: CDR1 SGHAT, CDR2 FQNNGV. CDR3 length equals 14 residues. The CDR3 here is CASSLQGQNTEAFF. As DNA, the CDR3 is TGTGCCAGCAGCTTACAGGGACAGAACACTGAAGCTTTCTTT.

This clone was picked up many times. The chain joins TRBV6-5 to TRBJ1-1; D uncertain. CDR1 and CDR2 (germline): MNHEY, SVGAGI. Trimming removed 3 bases at V and 5 bases at J, with 16 bases between. This CDR3 has 15 amino acids. Written as DNA, the CDR3 is TGTGCCAGCAGTTATATCCGGGGAGGAACGACTGAAGCTTTCTTT. It yields the protein CASSYIRGGTTEAFF.

The V and J genes are TRBV29-1 and TRBJ2-1, with TRBD2 matching 15 bases. Germline CDR1 is SQVTM and CDR2 is ANQGSEA. The trim removed 4 bases at V and 7 bases at J, leaving 11 bases unmatched. The CDR3 has 17 residues. The CDR3 reads CSVGQRGGLAGGNEQFF. The CDR3 DNA is TGCAGCGTTGGACAGCGTGGGGGACTAGCGGGAGGTAATGAGCAGTTCTTC.

The J gene is TRBJ2-7, the V gene TRBV6-6, with 7 bases aligning to TRBD1. The germline CDR1 and CDR2 sequences are MNHNY and SVGAGI (reference sequence). The CDR3 is made up of 15 amino acids. Losses at the gene ends were 2 bases for V and 1 base for J; bases not matched to a gene: 5. In DNA form, the CDR3 reads TGTGCCAGCAGTTACCCCCAGGGGGTTTCCTACGAGCAGTACTTC. Translating gives CASSYPQGVSYEQYF.

The genes are TRBV4-2 and TRBJ1-5; D gene unclear. The CDR3 sequence is 14 residues long. Germline assignment: CDR1 LGHNA and CDR2 YNFKEQ. Trimming stripped 0 bases from V and 1 base from J, with 4 bases between. The chain's CDR3 is CASSQDGSNQPQHF. CDR3 coding DNA: TGTGCCAGCAGCCAAGACGGAAGCAATCAGCCCCAGCATTTT.

V usage is TRBV7-8 and J usage is TRBJ1-1, with D perhaps matching TRBD1 (6 bases). Germline CDR1 and CDR2: SGHVS and FQNEAQ. Deletions cut 7 bases from V and 0 bases from J, with 12 bases between. The length of the CDR3 is 14 residues. DNA of the CDR3: TGTGCCAGCACCTCCGGGACAATGAACACTGAAGCTTTCTTT. Its translation is CASTSGTMNTEAFF.

CDR3 sequence reads: CAWSVGQFNQPQHF. The CDR3 DNA is TGTGCCTGGAGTGTAGGGCAGTTCAATCAGCCCCAGCATTTT. The chain uses TRBV30 and TRBJ1-5; the D is unclear. CDR1 is GTSNPN, CDR2 SVGIG, per germline (reference sequence). V lost 0 bases and J 3 bases, leaving 9 bases between the germline ends. The CDR3 length is 14 residues. The variable domain in full, completed from reference TRBV30 and TRBJ1-5, reads SQTIHQWPATLVQPVGSPLSLECTVEGTSNPNLYWYRQAAGRGLQLLFYSVGIGQISSEVPQNLSASRPQDRQFILSSKKLLLSDSGFYLCAWSVGQFNQPQHFGDGTRLSIL.